This section outlines one T cell receptor beta chain sequence together with its context. V shed 3 bases and J shed 2 bases, with 9 bases lying between them. The germline gives CDR1 LGHNT, CDR2 FRNRAP. The CDR3 is 14 residues long. The data derive from a study of blood T cell repertoires in COVID-19. Whole-study context: PBMCs, B-cell-depleted T cells, or T cells were the source of the cDNA or gDNA that made up the material.

Profiled with immunoSEQ multiplex PCR; TCRdb holds only in-frame clones, not every one. The table includes 30,000 to 40,000 clones, about 91% detected once. The V gene is TRBV12-5, the J gene TRBJ2-3; D remains unclear. The specimen was peripheral blood. This TCR was sampled from a woman aged 30 to 39 in a cohort sampled during active COVID-19. CDR3 amino acids: CASGFQESTDTQYF. The CDR3, as DNA: TGTGCTAGTGGTTTTCAGGAATCCACAGATACGCAGTATTTT.